Below, 7 T cell receptor beta chains from the same sample are listed, as sequenced in a study of cytomegalovirus exposure and HLA in healthy donors. Produced via immunoSEQ multiplex PCR; TCRdb's table is partial and in-frame only. The repertoire holds about 240,000 clones, with approximately 86% as singletons. The specimen sequenced was PBMCs. The receptors were sampled from a woman aged 30 to 39 in good health and CMV-seropositive.

The rearrangement uses TRBV12-5 and TRBJ2-7; 10 positions agree with TRBD2. The CDR3 length is 15 residues. Germline V gene sequence: CDR1 LGHNT, CDR2 FRNRAP. V was pared by 0 bases and J by 2 bases, with 1 base of the junction left unmatched. This chain's CDR3 is CASGLVLAGPYEQYF. CDR3 DNA: TGTGCTAGTGGTTTGGTACTAGCGGGACCCTACGAGCAGTACTTC.

The chain carries TRBV5-4 and TRBJ2-3; D is perhaps TRBD2 (5 bases). The CDR3 runs to 15 residues. Germline CDR1 and CDR2: SGHNT and YYREEE (reference sequence). Between the trimmed V and J ends, which lost 1 base and 6 bases, there was a span of 15 bases. The CDR3 nucleotides are TGTGCCAGCAGCTTGTCCGGAGAGGGTTCGGATACGCAGTATTTT. Translating gives CASSLSGEGSDTQYF.

This chain joins TRBV6-1 and TRBJ1-1; D remains ambiguous. The germline V gene encodes CDR1 MNHNS and CDR2 SASEGT. V was trimmed by 8 bases and J by 4 bases, leaving 5 bases between them. The CDR3 runs to 10 residues. CDR3: CASELTEAFF. The CDR3 bases are TGTGCCAGCGAACTCACTGAAGCTTTCTTT.

This clone was recorded many times. Other DNA sequences in this sample translate to the same CDR3. In DNA form, the CDR3 reads TGTGCCAGCAGCTCCGTGGACAGGGGGCGTGGTGGCTACACCTTC. It translates to CASSSVDRGRGGYTF. J is TRBJ1-2 and V is TRBV7-8; 11 bases fit TRBD1. The CDR3 runs 15 residues. The germline gives CDR1 SGHVS, CDR2 FQNEAQ. With 4 bases clipped from V and 7 bases from J, the junction kept 8 bases outside the gene matches.

The genes are TRBV30 and TRBJ1-5, with TRBD1 matching over 10 bases. Germline CDR1 and CDR2: GTSNPN and SVGIG (reference sequence). The CDR3 sequence is 14 residues long. J gave up 4 bases and V 2 bases, and 2 bases lay outside the gene matches. The CDR3 DNA reads as TGTGCCTGGAGTCTGGGACAGGGGAATCAGCCCCAGCATTTT. This gives the protein CAWSLGQGNQPQHF.

The V and J genes are TRBV5-1 and TRBJ2-2; 9 bases are shared with TRBD2. J lost 1 base, V lost 3 bases, and 4 bases had no gene match. Germline V gene lookup returns CDR1 SGHRS and CDR2 YFSETQ. This CDR3 has 16 amino acids. CDR3 protein: CASSYLAGLNTGELFF. The CDR3 DNA is TGCGCCAGCAGCTATCTAGCGGGATTGAACACCGGGGAGCTGTTTTTT.

This chain uses TRBV28 with TRBJ2-7, with a tentative D call TRBD1 (6 bases). V lost 5 bases and J 3 bases, leaving 17 bases between the germline ends. Germline assignment: CDR1 MDHEN and CDR2 SYDVKM. The CDR3 loop spans 15 amino acids. CDR3 region: CASSPRTEKNYEQYF. The CDR3 bases are TGTGCCAGCAGTCCGCGGACAGAGAAAAACTACGAGCAGTACTTC.